A single sample gave rise to the 8 T cell receptor beta chains below, sequenced in a study of human T cells and chemical hapten exposure. TCRdb independently ran MiXCR on the RACE reads; one entry per CDR3 protein. The profile shows 370,000 or so distinct CDR3 sequences, nearly 5% of them singletons. As to time point: patch test 1, 2 weeks after DPC sensitization. Treatment denoted: therapeutic diphenylcyclopropenone sensitization with weekly scalp DPC. Sequences were derived from whole blood, sampled in connection with sensitization to the hapten diphenylcyclopropenone (DPC). These receptors were collected from a woman in her forties or fifties with alopecia areata. Some clones in this sample may be carry-over from other donors' samples.

This clonotype has only a few counts. The chain is built from TRBV5-1 and TRBJ2-3; D is perhaps TRBD2 (5 bases). CDR3 length: 14 residues. Germline lookup yields CDR1 SGHRS and CDR2 YFSETQ. V lost 7 bases, J lost 7 bases, and 19 bases lay in between. The DNA for the CDR3 is TGCGCCAGCGGATCATCGGGTAGCGCCAATACGCAGTATTTT. Its translation is CASGSSGSANTQYF.

This clonotype showed up just a few times. This rearrangement joins TRBV6-1 to TRBJ2-1, with D perhaps TRBD1 or TRBD2 (5 bases each). CDR1 is MNHNS and CDR2 is SASEGT in the germline V gene. V was trimmed by 3 bases and J by 9 bases, leaving 12 bases between them. The CDR3 contains 13 residues. The CDR3 coding sequence is TGTGCCAGCAGTGAGATAGGGGCGGGTGAGCAGTTCTTC. Translation: CASSEIGAGEQFF.

A word on this clonotype: A much larger clone differs by one base, so this may be a read error. Written as DNA, the CDR3 is TGTGCCAGCAGTTACTCGACACAGGCCGGGGGGTATAACTATGGCTACACCTTC. It encodes CASSYSTQAGGYNYGYTF. This rearrangement joins TRBV6-6 to TRBJ1-2; the D gene is possibly TRBD1 (5 bases). Trimming took 0 bases from V and 1 from J, leaving 18 bases between them. The CDR3 extends over 18 amino acids. In germline, CDR1 is MNHNY, CDR2 SVGAGI (reference sequence).

This clonotype was counted many times. The chain carries TRBV6-5 and TRBJ1-2; the D gene is possibly TRBD1 (5 bases). The CDR3 totals 12 residues. V shed 4 bases and J shed 11 bases, with 14 bases lying between them. Germline assignment: CDR1 MNHEY and CDR2 SVGAGI. CDR3 in DNA: TGTGCCAGCAGTTGGACCGGGACGGCATACACCTTC. Its translation: CASSWTGTAYTF.

This clonotype was detected many times. The genes are TRBV3-1 and TRBJ1-1, with 9 bases fitting TRBD1. The germline CDR1 and CDR2 sequences are LGHDT and YNNKEL (reference sequence). Losses at the gene ends were 5 bases for V and 1 base for J; bases not matched to a gene: 5. CDR3 length: 15 amino acids. The CDR3 sequence is CASSSTGQGNTEAFF. CDR3 DNA sequence: TGTGCCAGCAGCTCGACGGGACAGGGGAACACTGAAGCTTTCTTT. The full variable domain, completed using reference TRBV3-1 and TRBJ1-1, is DTAVSQTPKYLVTQMGNDKSIKCEQNLGHDTMYWYKQDSKKFLKIMFSYNNKELIINETVPNRFSPKSPDKAHLNLHINSLELGDSAVYFCASSSTGQGNTEAFFGQGTRLTVV.

The V and J genes are TRBV27 and TRBJ2-3, with D maybe TRBD2 (5 bases). The V end lost 5 bases, the J end lost 3 bases, and 15 bases lay between the germline ends. The CDR3 consists of 15 residues. Germline V CDR1 and CDR2: MNHEY, SMNVEV (reference sequence). CDR3 sequence: CASSKGLVSTDTQYF. The CDR3 nucleotides are TGTGCCAGCAGTAAAGGACTCGTTAGTACAGATACGCAGTATTTT.

In this sample, this clonotype turned up many times. The V call is TRBV5-1, the J call TRBJ2-2; tentatively, D is TRBD1 (6 bases). V dropped 3 bases and J dropped 4 bases, with 22 bases sitting between them. The CDR3 length is 18 residues. Germline V lookup: CDR1 SGHRS, CDR2 YFSETQ. The CDR3 sequence is CASSYPPPSQGVTGELFF. CDR3 nucleotide sequence: TGCGCCAGCAGCTATCCTCCTCCTTCACAGGGAGTCACCGGGGAGCTGTTTTTT.

This sequence joins TRBV7-2 and TRBJ1-1; 10 nucleotides match TRBD1. The V gene's germline CDR1 is SGHTA and CDR2 FQGNSA. V lost 8 bases to trimming and J lost 10 bases; unmatched junction nucleotides: 7. The CDR3 loop spans 12 amino acids. The CDR3: CASEGQGIVAFF. CDR3 bases: TGTGCCAGCGAGGGACAGGGGATCGTAGCTTTCTTT. Drawing the rest from reference TRBV7-2 and TRBJ1-1, the complete variable domain is GAGVSQSPSNKVTEKGKDVELRCDPISGHTALYWYRQSLGQGLEFLIYFQGNSAPDKSGLPSDRFSAERTGGSVSTLTIQRTQQEDSAVYLCASEGQGIVAFFGQGTRLTVV.